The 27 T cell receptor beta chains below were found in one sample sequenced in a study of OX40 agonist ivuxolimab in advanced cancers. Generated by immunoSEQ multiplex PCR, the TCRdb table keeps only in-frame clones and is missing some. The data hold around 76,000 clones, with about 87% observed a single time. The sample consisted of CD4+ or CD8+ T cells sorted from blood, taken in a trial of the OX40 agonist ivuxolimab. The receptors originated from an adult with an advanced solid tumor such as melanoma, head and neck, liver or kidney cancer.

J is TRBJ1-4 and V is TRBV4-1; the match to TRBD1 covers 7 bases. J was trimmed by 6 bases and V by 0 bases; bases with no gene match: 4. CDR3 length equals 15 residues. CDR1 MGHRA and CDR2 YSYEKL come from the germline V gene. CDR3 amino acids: CASSQEGRGHEKLFF. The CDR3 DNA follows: TGCGCCAGCAGCCAAGAGGGAAGGGGGCATGAAAAACTGTTTTTT.

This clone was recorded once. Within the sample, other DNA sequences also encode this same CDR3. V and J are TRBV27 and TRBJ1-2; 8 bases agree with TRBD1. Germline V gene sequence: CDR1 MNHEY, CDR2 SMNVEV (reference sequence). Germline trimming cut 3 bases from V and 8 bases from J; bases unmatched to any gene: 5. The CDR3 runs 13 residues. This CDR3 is CASSFRTGRGYTF. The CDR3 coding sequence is TGTGCCAGCAGTTTCCGGACAGGGAGGGGCTACACCTTC.

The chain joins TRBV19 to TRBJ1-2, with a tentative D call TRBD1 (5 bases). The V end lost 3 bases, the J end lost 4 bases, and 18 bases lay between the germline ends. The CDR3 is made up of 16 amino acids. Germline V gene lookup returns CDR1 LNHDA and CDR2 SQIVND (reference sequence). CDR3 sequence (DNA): TGTGCCAGTAGTATGGGGCCCTCATTACGATTCTATGGCTACACCTTC. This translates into CASSMGPSLRFYGYTF.

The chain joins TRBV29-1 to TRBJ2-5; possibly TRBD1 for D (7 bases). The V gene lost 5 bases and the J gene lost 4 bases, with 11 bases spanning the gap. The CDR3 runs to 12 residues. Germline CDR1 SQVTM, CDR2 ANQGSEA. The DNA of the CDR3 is TGCAGCGTTCAGGGGGGTGGAGAGACCCAGTACTTC. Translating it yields CSVQGGGETQYF. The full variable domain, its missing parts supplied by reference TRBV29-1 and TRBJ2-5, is SAVISQKPSRDICQRGTSLTIQCQVDSQVTMMFWYRQQPGQSLTLIATANQGSEATYESGFVIDKFPISRPNLTFSTLTVSNMSPEDSSIYLCSVQGGGETQYFGPGTRLLVL.

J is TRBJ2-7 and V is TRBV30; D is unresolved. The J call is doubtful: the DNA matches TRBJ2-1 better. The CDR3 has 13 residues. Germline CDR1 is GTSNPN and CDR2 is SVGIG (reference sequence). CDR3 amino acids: CAWSVDDLNEQFF. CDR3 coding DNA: TGTGCCTGGAGTGTAGACGACCTCAATGAGCAGTTCTTC.

In DNA, the CDR3 is TGTGCCAGCAGCTTAGACAGGGGTTCTTACAATGAGCAGTTCTTC. This codes for CASSLDRGSYNEQFF. This rearrangement joins TRBV7-6 to TRBJ2-1; 7 positions match TRBD1. This CDR3 has 15 amino acids. Germline V gives CDR1 SGHVS, CDR2 FNYEAQ. The V gene end was trimmed by 1 base and the J gene end by 4 bases; junction bases not matched to a gene: 4.

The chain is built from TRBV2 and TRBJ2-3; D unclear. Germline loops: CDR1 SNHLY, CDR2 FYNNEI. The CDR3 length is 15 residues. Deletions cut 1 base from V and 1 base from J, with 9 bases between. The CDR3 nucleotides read TGTGCCAGCAGTGAAGGTACCCTAGGCACAGATACGCAGTATTTT. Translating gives CASSEGTLGTDTQYF.

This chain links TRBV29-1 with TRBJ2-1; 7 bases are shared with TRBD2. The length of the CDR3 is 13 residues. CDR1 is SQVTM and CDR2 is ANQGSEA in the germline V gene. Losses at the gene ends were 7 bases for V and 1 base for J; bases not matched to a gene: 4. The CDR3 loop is CSATSASYNEQFF. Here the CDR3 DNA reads TGCAGCGCAACTAGCGCGTCCTACAATGAGCAGTTCTTC.

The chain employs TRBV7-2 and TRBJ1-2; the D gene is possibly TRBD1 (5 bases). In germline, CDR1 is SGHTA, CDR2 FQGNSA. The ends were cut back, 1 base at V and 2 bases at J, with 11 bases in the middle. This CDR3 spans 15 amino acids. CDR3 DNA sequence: TGTGCCAGCAGCTTAGTCCCTGGACAAAACTATGGCTACACCTTC. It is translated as CASSLVPGQNYGYTF.

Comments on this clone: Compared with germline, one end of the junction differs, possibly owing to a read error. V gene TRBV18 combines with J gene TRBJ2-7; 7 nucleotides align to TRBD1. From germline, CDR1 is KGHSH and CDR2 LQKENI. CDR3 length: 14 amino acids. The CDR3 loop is CASSSGTDPYQQYF. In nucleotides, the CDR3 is TGTGCCAGCTCGTCCGGGACAGACCCCTACCAGCAGTACTTC.

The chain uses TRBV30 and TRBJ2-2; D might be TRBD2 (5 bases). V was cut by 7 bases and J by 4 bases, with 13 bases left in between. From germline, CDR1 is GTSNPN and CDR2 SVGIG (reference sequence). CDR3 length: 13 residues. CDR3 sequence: CAFSSGGTGELFF. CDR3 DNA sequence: TGTGCCTTCTCAAGCGGAGGCACCGGGGAGCTGTTTTTT.

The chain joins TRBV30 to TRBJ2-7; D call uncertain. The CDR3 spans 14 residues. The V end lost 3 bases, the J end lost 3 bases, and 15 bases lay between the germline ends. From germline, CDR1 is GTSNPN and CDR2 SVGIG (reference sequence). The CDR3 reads CAWSRVQVDYEQYF. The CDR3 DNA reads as TGTGCCTGGAGCCGCGTCCAGGTTGACTACGAGCAGTACTTC.

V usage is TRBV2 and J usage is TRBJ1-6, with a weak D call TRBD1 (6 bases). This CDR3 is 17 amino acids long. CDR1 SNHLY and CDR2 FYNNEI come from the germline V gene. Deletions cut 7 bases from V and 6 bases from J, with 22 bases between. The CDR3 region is CASTIGPTGPLNSPLHF. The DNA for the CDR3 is TGTGCCAGCACCATCGGCCCTACAGGGCCTCTTAATTCACCCCTCCACTTT.

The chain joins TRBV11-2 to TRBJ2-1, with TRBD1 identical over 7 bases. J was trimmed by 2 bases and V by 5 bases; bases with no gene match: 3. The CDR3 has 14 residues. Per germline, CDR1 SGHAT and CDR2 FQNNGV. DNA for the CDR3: TGTGCCAGCAGCATACAGGGGACCTACAATGAGCAGTTCTTC. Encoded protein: CASSIQGTYNEQFF.

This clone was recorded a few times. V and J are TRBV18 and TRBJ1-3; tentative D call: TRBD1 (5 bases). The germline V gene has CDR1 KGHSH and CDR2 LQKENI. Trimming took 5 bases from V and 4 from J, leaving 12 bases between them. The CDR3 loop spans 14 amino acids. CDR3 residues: CASSGGADGNTIYF. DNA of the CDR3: TGTGCCAGCTCAGGAGGGGCGGACGGAAACACCATATATTTT.

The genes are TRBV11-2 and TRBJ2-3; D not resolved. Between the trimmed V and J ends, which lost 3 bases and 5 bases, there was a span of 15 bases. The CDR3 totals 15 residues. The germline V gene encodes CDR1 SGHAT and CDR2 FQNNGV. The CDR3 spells CASSFGPVSQDTQYF. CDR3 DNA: TGTGCCAGCAGCTTCGGTCCCGTAAGCCAAGATACGCAGTATTTT.

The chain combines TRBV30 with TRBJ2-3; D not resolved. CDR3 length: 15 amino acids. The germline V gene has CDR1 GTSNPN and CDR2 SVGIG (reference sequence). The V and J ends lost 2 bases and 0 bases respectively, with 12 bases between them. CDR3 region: CAWSLFNPSTDTQYF. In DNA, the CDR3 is TGTGCCTGGAGTCTCTTCAACCCTAGCACAGATACGCAGTATTTT.

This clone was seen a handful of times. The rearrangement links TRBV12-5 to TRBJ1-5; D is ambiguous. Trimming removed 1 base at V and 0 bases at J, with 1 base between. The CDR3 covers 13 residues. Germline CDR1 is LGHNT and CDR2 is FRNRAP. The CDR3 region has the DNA TGTGCTAGTGGTTTGGGTAGCAATCAGCCCCAGCATTTT. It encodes CASGLGSNQPQHF. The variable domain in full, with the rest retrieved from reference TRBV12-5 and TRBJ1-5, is DARVTQTPRHKVTEMGQEVTMRCQPILGHNTVFWYRQTMMQGLELLAYFRNRAPLDDSGMPKDRFSAEMPDATLATLKIQPSEPRDSAVYFCASGLGSNQPQHFGDGTRLSIL.

The CDR3 sequence: CASSEYAGDGNEKLFF. CDR3 bases: TGTGCCAGCAGTGAGTACGCAGGGGACGGTAATGAAAAACTGTTTTTT. The chain carries TRBV6-1 and TRBJ1-4; TRBD1 is a possible D gene (6 bases). The CDR3 extends over 16 amino acids. The germline CDR1 and CDR2 sequences are MNHNS and SASEGT. V lost 3 bases and J lost 4, with 15 bases in between.

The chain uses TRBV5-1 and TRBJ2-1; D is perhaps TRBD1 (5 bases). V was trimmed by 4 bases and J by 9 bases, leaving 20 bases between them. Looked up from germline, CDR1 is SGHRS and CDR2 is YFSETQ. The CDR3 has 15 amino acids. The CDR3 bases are TGCGCCAGCAGCCCGCCCGGTTTCAGGGTAAGTGAGCAGTTCTTC. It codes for CASSPPGFRVSEQFF.

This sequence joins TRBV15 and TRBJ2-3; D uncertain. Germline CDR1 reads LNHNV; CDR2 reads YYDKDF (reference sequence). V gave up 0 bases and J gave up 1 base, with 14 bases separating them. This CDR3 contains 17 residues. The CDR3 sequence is CATSREGPRLGTDTQYF. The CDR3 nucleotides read TGTGCCACCAGCAGAGAAGGACCCCGCCTCGGCACAGATACGCAGTATTTT.

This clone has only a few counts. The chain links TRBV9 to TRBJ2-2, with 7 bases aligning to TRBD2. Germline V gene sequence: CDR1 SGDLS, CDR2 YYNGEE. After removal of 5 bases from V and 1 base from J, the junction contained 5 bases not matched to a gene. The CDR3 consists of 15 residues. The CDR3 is CASSRSGLNTGELFF. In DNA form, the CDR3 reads TGTGCCAGCAGTCGTAGCGGGTTGAACACCGGGGAGCTGTTTTTT.

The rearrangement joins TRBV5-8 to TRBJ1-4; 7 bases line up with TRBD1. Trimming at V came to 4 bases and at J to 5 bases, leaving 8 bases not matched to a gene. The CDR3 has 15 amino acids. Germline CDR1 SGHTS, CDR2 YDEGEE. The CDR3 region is CASSPDPGQNEKLFF. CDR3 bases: TGTGCCAGCAGCCCGGATCCGGGACAGAATGAAAAACTGTTTTTT.

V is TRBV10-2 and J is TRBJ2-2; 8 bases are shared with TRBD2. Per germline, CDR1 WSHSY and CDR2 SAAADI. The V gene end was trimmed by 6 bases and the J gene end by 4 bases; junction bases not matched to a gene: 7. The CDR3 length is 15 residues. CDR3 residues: CASRKAGVGTGELFF. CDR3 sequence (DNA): TGCGCCAGCAGAAAAGCGGGAGTAGGCACCGGGGAGCTGTTTTTT.

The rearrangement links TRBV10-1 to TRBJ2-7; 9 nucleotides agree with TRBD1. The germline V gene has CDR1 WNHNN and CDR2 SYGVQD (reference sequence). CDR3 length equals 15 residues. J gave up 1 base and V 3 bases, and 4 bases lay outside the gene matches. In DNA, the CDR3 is TGCGCCAGCAGTGACAGGACAGGGGCTTCCTACGAGCAGTACTTC. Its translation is CASSDRTGASYEQYF.

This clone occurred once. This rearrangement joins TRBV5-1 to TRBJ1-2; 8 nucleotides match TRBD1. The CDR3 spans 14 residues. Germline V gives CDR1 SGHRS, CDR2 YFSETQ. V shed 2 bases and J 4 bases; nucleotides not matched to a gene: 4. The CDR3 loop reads CASSFQTGGYGYTF. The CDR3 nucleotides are TGCGCCAGCAGCTTTCAAACAGGGGGCTATGGCTACACCTTC.

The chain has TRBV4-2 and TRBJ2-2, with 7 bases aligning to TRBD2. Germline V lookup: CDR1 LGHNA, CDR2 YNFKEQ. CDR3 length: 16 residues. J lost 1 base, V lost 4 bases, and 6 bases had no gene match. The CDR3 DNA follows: TGTGCCAGCAGCCCGCGGGGCGGGAGGAACACCGGGGAGCTGTTTTTT. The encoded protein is CASSPRGGRNTGELFF.